The sequence of this T cell receptor (beta chain) was determined in a study of regulatory T cells in long-lasting Graves disease. The sample holds many counts of this clonotype. Its antigen is unidentified. Both iRepertoire HTBI primers and Arm-PCR of CDR3 regions were used to build the TCR beta libraries. TCRdb processed the multiplex PCR reads anew with MiXCR; each CDR3 protein has one entry. The repertoire consists of hundreds of thousands of distinct CDR3 sequences, with approximately 16% occurring once and the leading ten covering roughly 25%. The time point here: newly diagnosed GD, antithyroid drugs for less than 3 months. The TCR library was made from RNA that had been extracted from PBMCs in TRIzol. Study-wide findings and caveats: The study found TRBV28, TRBJ1-2 and TRBJ2-5 favored in persistent disease. Patients with persistent Graves' had lower TCR diversity than newly diagnosed patients.

From germline, CDR1 is SGHAT and CDR2 FQNNGV. The J segment lost 2 bases and the V segment lost 3 bases, leaving 3 bases of the junction unmatched. This CDR3 is 14 amino acids long. This sample was also put to use in a study of T cells in Graves' hyperthyroidism and ophthalmopathy. That paper adds: Using the HTBI primer set, a first-round RT-PCR was run on the TCR CDR3. Ophthalmopathy could be told apart from stable hyperthyroidism with a 13 V-J model.

Sequences were derived from peripheral blood mononuclear cells (PBMCs), sampled at new diagnosis, from a patient treated with antithyroid drugs. This TCR was recovered from a woman aged 35-65 years with Graves disease. J is TRBJ2-7 and V is TRBV11-2, with 8 positions matching TRBD1. CDR3 coding DNA: TGTGCCAGCAGCTTCGACAGGGGAGCCTACGAGCAGTACTTC. Translated, it gives CASSFDRGAYEQYF. The full variable domain, rest sourced from reference TRBV11-2 and TRBJ2-7, is EAGVAQSPRYKIIEKRQSVAFWCNPISGHATLYWYQQILGQGPKLLIQFQNNGVVDDSQLPKDRFSAERLKGVDSTLKIQPAKLEDSAVYLCASSFDRGAYEQYFGPGTRLTVT.